One sample yielded the 13 T cell receptor beta chains listed below, sequenced in a study of identical twins. A single record per CDR3 protein comes from TCRdb applying MiXCR to the 5' RACE reads. The profile shows under 900,000 distinct CDR3 sequences, around an eighth of them singletons. A further study also used this sample, focusing on yellow fever vaccine responses in identical twins.

The specimen was PBMCs. These receptors all come from a woman aged 18-29 years in good health.

The rearrangement uses TRBV5-5 and TRBJ2-2, with a tentative D call TRBD1 (7 bases). This CDR3 contains 15 residues. With 6 bases removed from V and 3 bases from J, the gap between germline ends came to 15 bases. Germline-derived CDR1 and CDR2 are SGHKS and YYEKEE (reference sequence). In nucleotides, the CDR3 is TGTGCCAGCACTTCAGGGGGGACGGACACCGGGGAGCTGTTTTTT. Translating it yields CASTSGGTDTGELFF. The complete variable domain, with remaining parts taken from reference TRBV5-5 and TRBJ2-2, reads DAGVTQSPTHLIKTRGQQVTLRCSPISGHKSVSWYQQVLGQGPQFIFQYYEKEERGRGNFPDRFSARQFPNYSSELNVNALLLGDSALYLCASTSGGTDTGELFFGEGSRLTVL.

V usage is TRBV4-1 and J usage is TRBJ2-5; 9 bases align to TRBD1. The CDR3 runs to 17 residues. V shed 0 bases, J shed 5 bases, and the junction held 10 bases outside the gene matches. From germline, CDR1 is MGHRA and CDR2 YSYEKL. The CDR3 sequence: CASSQEYGTGTRETQYF. DNA for the CDR3: TGCGCCAGCAGCCAAGAATACGGGACAGGGACACGGGAGACCCAGTACTTC.

Written as DNA, the CDR3 is TGCAGCGTTGAAGGACGTCTTGCCAGGGATGAGCAGTTCTTC. This translates into CSVEGRLARDEQFF. This rearrangement joins TRBV29-1 to TRBJ2-1, with a possible D match to TRBD1 (5 bases). Trimming stripped 1 base from V and 8 bases from J, with 15 bases between. Germline V gene data show CDR1 as SQVTM and CDR2 as ANQGSEA. The CDR3 has 14 amino acids.

The table lists this clonotype with a few counts. The V gene is TRBV21-1, the J gene TRBJ1-5; the table's D call of TRBD1 was not tested on the DNA. TRBV21-1 is annotated as a pseudogene. The length of the CDR3 is 17 residues. CDR3 DNA sequence: TGTGCCAGCAGCCTACGGACAGGGGGCGGTAGCAATCAGCCCCAGCATTTT. It is translated as CASSLRTGGGSNQPQHF.

This clonotype has just a few counts. The chain carries TRBV5-1 and TRBJ2-2; 16 nucleotides agree with TRBD2. Trimming at V came to 4 bases and at J to 4 bases, leaving 13 bases not matched to a gene. The CDR3 contains 20 residues. The germline gives CDR1 SGHRS, CDR2 YFSETQ. The CDR3: CASSGNRGLAGGIFTGELFF. The DNA for the CDR3 is TGCGCCAGCAGCGGAAACCGGGGACTAGCGGGGGGGATCTTCACCGGGGAGCTGTTTTTT.

This clonotype was seen at least ten times. The chain uses TRBV12-3 or TRBV12-4 and TRBJ2-5; 7 bases are a match to TRBD1. V trimming: 3 bases; J trimming: 4 bases; junction bases outside the gene matches: 5. This CDR3 has 14 amino acids. The chain's CDR3 is CASSLLTGAETQYF. CDR3 sequence (DNA): TGTGCCAGCAGTTTGCTAACAGGGGCAGAGACCCAGTACTTC.

The chain employs TRBV5-1 and TRBJ2-1; 10 bases are shared with TRBD1. Unmatched junction bases numbered 11, after V lost 4 bases and J lost 7 bases. The CDR3 sequence is 16 residues long. Germline V gives CDR1 SGHRS, CDR2 YFSETQ. The chain's CDR3 is CASSRSGTGVRNEQFF. CDR3 DNA sequence: TGCGCCAGCAGCCGATCCGGGACAGGGGTGAGGAATGAGCAGTTCTTC.

The V call is TRBV28, the J call TRBJ2-7; 13 nucleotides match TRBD2. Germline CDR1 MDHEN, CDR2 SYDVKM. CDR3 length equals 14 residues. Losses at the gene ends were 7 bases for V and 4 bases for J; bases not matched to a gene: 4. CDR3 amino acids: CASTRTSGRYEQYF. The CDR3 DNA is TGTGCCAGCACCCGGACTAGCGGGAGATACGAGCAGTACTTC.

The V gene is TRBV12-3 or TRBV12-4, the J gene TRBJ2-7; 7 bases line up with TRBD1. V was clipped by 3 bases and J by 3 bases; unmatched bases: 5. CDR3 size: 14 residues. The CDR3 region has the DNA TGTGCCAGCAGTTTCGGGACAGACGTCTACGAGCAGTACTTC. This encodes CASSFGTDVYEQYF.

The V gene is TRBV25-1, the J gene TRBJ1-6; D gene unclear. CDR1 is MGHDK, CDR2 SYGVNS, per germline. The V and J ends lost 6 bases and 3 bases respectively, with 12 bases between them. The CDR3 spans 15 residues. The CDR3 here is CASRAGKGYNSPLHF. CDR3 in DNA: TGTGCCAGCAGGGCCGGTAAAGGCTATAATTCACCCCTCCACTTT.

The rearrangement links TRBV12-3 or TRBV12-4 to TRBJ1-2, with TRBD1 identical over 8 bases. Trimming cost V 6 bases and J 8 bases; bases outside gene matches: 5. The CDR3 has 12 amino acids. The CDR3 here is CASSGQGWGYTF. The CDR3 nucleotides read TGTGCCAGCAGCGGACAGGGATGGGGCTACACCTTC.

This clonotype turned up a few times. This chain joins TRBV15 and TRBJ1-5, with TRBD1 as a possible D gene (6 bases). Per the germline V gene, CDR1 is LNHNV and CDR2 is YYDKDF (reference sequence). With 3 bases removed from V and 5 bases from J, the gap between germline ends came to 8 bases. The CDR3 runs to 13 residues. CDR3: CATSRDSYQPQHF. The CDR3 nucleotides read TGTGCCACCAGCAGGGACAGTTATCAGCCCCAGCATTTT.

This clonotype was counted a few times. The CDR3 DNA reads TGTGCCAGCAGACCCCCGACAGGGTTTTTCGATACGCAGTATTTT. Amino acid sequence: CASRPPTGFFDTQYF. The rearrangement links TRBV6-2 or TRBV6-3 to TRBJ2-3; 7 bases map to TRBD1. Trimming took 6 bases from V and 6 from J; bases not matched to a gene: 12. Germline V lookup: CDR1 MNHEY, CDR2 SVGEGT. The CDR3 length is 15 residues.